This TCR beta chain was identified during a study of blood T cell repertoires in COVID-19. Assay used: immunoSEQ multiplex PCR; TCRdb lists only in-frame clones, some missing. The data show more than 95,000 clones, roughly 79% seen once. This sequence originates from a woman between 65 and 79 years old with acute or convalescent COVID-19. The sample taken for sequencing was peripheral blood.

The CDR3 region has the DNA TGCGCCAGCAGACCGGGGGGCGCCCTCTCTGGGGCCAACGTCCTGACTTTC. This codes for CASRPGGALSGANVLTF. The chain employs TRBV23-1 and TRBJ2-6, with a tentative D call TRBD2 (7 bases). TRBV23-1 is sorted into the ORF group, with uncertain function. V was trimmed by 6 bases and J by 0 bases, leaving 15 bases between them. This CDR3 is 17 amino acids long.